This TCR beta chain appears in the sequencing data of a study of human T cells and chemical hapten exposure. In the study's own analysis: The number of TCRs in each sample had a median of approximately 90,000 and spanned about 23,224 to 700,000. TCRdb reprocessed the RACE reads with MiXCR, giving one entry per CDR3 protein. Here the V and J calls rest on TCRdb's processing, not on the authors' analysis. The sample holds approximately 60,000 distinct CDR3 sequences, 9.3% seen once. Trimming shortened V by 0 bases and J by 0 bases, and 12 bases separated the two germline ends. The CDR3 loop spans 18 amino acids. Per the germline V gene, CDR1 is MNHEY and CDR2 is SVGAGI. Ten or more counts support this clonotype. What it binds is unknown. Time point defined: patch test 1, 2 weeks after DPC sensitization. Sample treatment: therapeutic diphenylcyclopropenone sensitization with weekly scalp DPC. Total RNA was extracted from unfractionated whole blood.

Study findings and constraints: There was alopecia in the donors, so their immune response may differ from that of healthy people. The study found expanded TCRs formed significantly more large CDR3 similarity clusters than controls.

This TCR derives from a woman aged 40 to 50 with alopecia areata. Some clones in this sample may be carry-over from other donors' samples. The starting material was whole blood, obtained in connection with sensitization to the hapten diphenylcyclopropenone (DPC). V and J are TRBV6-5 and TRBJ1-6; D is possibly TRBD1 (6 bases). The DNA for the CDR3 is TGTGCCAGCAGTTACTCGGGGGGCGCGAGCTCCTATAATTCACCCCTCCACTTT. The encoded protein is CASSYSGGASSYNSPLHF.